This is a list of T cell receptor beta chains from one sample in a study of cytomegalovirus exposure and HLA in healthy donors. Using immunoSEQ multiplex PCR, the repertoire was profiled, and TCRdb retains in-frame clones only, with some absent. The sample lists about 160,000 clones; approximately 79% were seen once. Sequencing was done on a sample of PBMCs. The receptors stem from a man aged 35 to 55 in good health and CMV-seronegative. Both conserved end residues are part of each CDR3. A D gene is named only where the DNA matches it firmly. Not all rows give a size; the values are once, few, many and, for expanded clones, a class.

size: few; V: TRBV7-9; D: TRBD2; J: TRBJ2-1; CDR3: CASSLIVGMRGAPLFF; DNA: TGTGCCAGCAGCTTAATTGTTGGGATGCGGGGGGCCCCATTGTTCTTC
size: .; V: TRBV6-6; D: .; J: TRBJ1-5; CDR3: CASTDLTQVEGPQHF; DNA: TGTGCCAGCACCGACTTAACCCAGGTTGAGGGGCCCCAGCATTTT
size: .; V: TRBV29-1; D: .; J: TRBJ2-7; CDR3: CSVEDRVAHEQYF; DNA: TGCAGCGTTGAAGATCGTGTAGCCCACGAGCAGTACTTC
size: .; V: TRBV30; D: TRBD1; J: TRBJ1-6; CDR3: CAWSTTGGNSPLHF; DNA: TGTGCCTGGAGTACCACAGGGGGAAATTCACCCCTCCACTTT
size: .; V: TRBV7-3; D: TRBD1; J: TRBJ2-5; CDR3: CASSLTGESQETQYF; DNA: TGTGCCAGCAGCTTGACAGGGGAATCACAAGAGACCCAGTACTTC
size: .; V: TRBV2; D: .; J: TRBJ2-5; CDR3: CASSEGEFNQETQYF; DNA: TGTGCCAGCAGTGAAGGGGAGTTTAACCAAGAGACCCAGTACTTC
size: .; V: TRBV19; D: .; J: TRBJ1-2; CDR3: CASKPQGWNYGYTF; DNA: TGTGCCAGTAAACCGCAGGGATGGAACTATGGCTACACCTTC
size: .; V: TRBV5-4; D: .; J: TRBJ1-2; CDR3: CASSSLQGLGYDYTF; DNA: TGTGCCAGCAGCTCCCTACAGGGATTAGGCTATGACTACACCTTC
size: .; V: TRBV27; D: .; J: TRBJ1-6; CDR3: CASSPDPWADSYNSPLHF; DNA: TGTGCCAGCAGTCCCGATCCCTGGGCCGACTCCTATAATTCACCCCTCCACTTT
size: .; V: TRBV6-5; D: TRBD1; J: TRBJ2-7; CDR3: CASRTGTGGYEQYF; DNA: TGTGCCAGCAGAACCGGGACAGGGGGATACGAGCAGTACTTC
size: .; V: TRBV4-1; D: TRBD1; J: TRBJ1-1; CDR3: CASSQEDRGDTEAFF; DNA: TGCGCCAGCAGCCAAGAGGACAGGGGTGACACTGAAGCTTTCTTT
size: .; V: TRBV19; D: TRBD1; J: TRBJ1-1; CDR3: CASSVSGTGVNTEAFF; DNA: TGTGCCAGTAGTGTCTCCGGGACAGGGGTGAACACTGAAGCTTTCTTT
size: .; V: TRBV6-5; D: .; J: TRBJ1-1; CDR3: CASSYSSRGSYEAFF; DNA: TGTGCCAGCAGTTACTCTTCCAGGGGCTCATATGAAGCTTTCTTT
size: .; V: TRBV5-1; D: .; J: TRBJ2-7; CDR3: CASSLSAGASYEQYF; DNA: TGCGCCAGCAGCTTGTCGGCGGGGGCCTCCTACGAGCAGTACTTC
size: .; V: TRBV18; D: TRBD2; J: TRBJ2-7; CDR3: CASSPGRGGTYEQYF; DNA: TGTGCCAGCTCACCTGGACGGGGGGGGACCTACGAGCAGTACTTC
size: once; V: TRBV7-2; D: TRBD1; J: TRBJ1-1; CDR3: CASRKDRGNTEAFF; DNA: TGTGCCAGCAGGAAAGACAGGGGGAACACTGAAGCTTTCTTT
size: .; V: TRBV6-5; D: TRBD1; J: TRBJ2-7; CDR3: CASSDRASGEQYF; DNA: TGTGCCAGCAGTGACAGGGCGTCAGGCGAGCAGTACTTC
size: .; V: TRBV9; D: TRBD1; J: TRBJ2-7; CDR3: CASSPRDSYEQYF; DNA: TGTGCCAGCAGCCCCCGGGACAGCTACGAGCAGTACTTC
size: .; V: TRBV9; D: .; J: TRBJ2-3; CDR3: CASSVEGASTDTQYF; DNA: TGTGCCAGCAGCGTAGAAGGAGCTAGCACAGATACGCAGTATTTT
size: .; V: TRBV7-3; D: TRBD2; J: TRBJ2-3; CDR3: CASSPGTSGDTQYF; DNA: TGTGCCAGCAGCCCGGGGACTAGCGGCGATACGCAGTATTTT
size: .; V: TRBV25-1; D: TRBD2; J: TRBJ2-5; CDR3: CAPGLAVGTQYF; DNA: TGTGCCCCGGGACTAGCGGTCGGGACCCAGTACTTC
size: .; V: TRBV19; D: TRBD2; J: TRBJ2-5; CDR3: CASSPSQRGAEETQYF; DNA: TGTGCCAGTAGTCCAAGTCAGCGGGGGGCCGAGGAGACCCAGTACTTC
size: .; V: TRBV7-8; D: .; J: TRBJ2-7; CDR3: CASSPRRDSYEQYF; DNA: TGTGCCAGCAGCCCTCGCCGGGACTCCTACGAGCAGTACTTC
size: .; V: TRBV5-1; D: TRBD2; J: TRBJ2-1; CDR3: CASSSGLAVGVNEQFF; DNA: TGCGCCAGCAGCTCCGGACTAGCGGTGGGGGTCAATGAGCAGTTCTTC
size: .; V: TRBV27; D: TRBD1; J: TRBJ1-5; CDR3: CASSLRTGVSNQPQHF; DNA: TGTGCCAGCAGTTTACGGACAGGGGTTAGCAATCAGCCCCAGCATTTT
size: .; V: TRBV4-3; D: .; J: TRBJ1-6; CDR3: CASSQEPRTEYSPLHF; DNA: TGCGCCAGCAGCCAAGAACCCCGGACAGAATATTCACCCCTCCACTTT
size: .; V: TRBV7-9; D: .; J: TRBJ2-5; CDR3: CASSPLTGFQETQYF; DNA: TGTGCCAGCAGCCCATTAACAGGTTTCCAAGAGACCCAGTACTTC
size: few; V: TRBV6-1; D: .; J: TRBJ2-4; CDR3: CASLFHGGKNIQYF; DNA: TGTGCCAGCCTCTTCCACGGAGGCAAAAACATTCAGTACTTC
size: .; V: TRBV4-2; D: TRBD2; J: TRBJ2-1; CDR3: CASSQEPGGGGNEQFF; DNA: TGTGCCAGCAGCCAAGAGCCGGGGGGAGGTGGCAATGAGCAGTTCTTC
size: .; V: TRBV5-1; D: .; J: TRBJ1-4; CDR3: CASSYRQATNEELFF; DNA: TGCGCCAGCAGCTACCGACAGGCAACTAATGAAGAACTGTTTTTT
size: few; V: TRBV2; D: TRBD1; J: TRBJ2-1; CDR3: CASSEDRQGDNEQFF; DNA: TGTGCCAGCAGTGAAGATCGACAGGGGGACAATGAGCAGTTCTTC
size: once; V: TRBV7-2; D: TRBD1; J: TRBJ2-3; CDR3: CASSGTGKNTDTQYF; DNA: TGTGCCAGCAGCGGGACAGGGAAAAACACAGATACGCAGTATTTT
size: few; V: TRBV20-1; D: .; J: TRBJ2-3; CDR3: CSAQRQDTQYF; DNA: TGCAGTGCTCAAAGACAAGATACGCAGTATTTT
size: .; V: TRBV21-1; D: .; J: TRBJ2-1; CDR3: CASSKAGPGLAISNEQFF; DNA: TGTGCCAGCAGCAAAGCGGGTCCGGGACTAGCTATTTCCAATGAGCAGTTCTTC
size: .; V: TRBV11-2; D: TRBD2; J: TRBJ2-7; CDR3: CASSFGSGGTYEQYF; DNA: TGTGCCAGCAGCTTTGGTAGCGGGGGGACCTACGAGCAGTACTTC
size: .; V: TRBV9; D: .; J: TRBJ2-6; CDR3: CASRSGEGTGANVLTF; DNA: TGTGCCAGCAGGTCTGGAGAGGGCACTGGGGCCAACGTCCTGACTTTC
size: .; V: TRBV10-3; D: .; J: TRBJ1-3; CDR3: CAISEGRTIYF; DNA: TGTGCCATCAGTGAGGGGAGGACCATATATTTT
size: .; V: TRBV25-1; D: .; J: TRBJ2-7; CDR3: CASSDAGVPHEEQYF; DNA: TGTGCCAGCAGTGATGCCGGGGTCCCCCACGAAGAGCAGTACTTC
size: .; V: TRBV28; D: .; J: TRBJ1-5; CDR3: CASSLVGSGPSSNQPQHF; DNA: TGTGCCAGCAGTTTAGTCGGGTCAGGGCCCAGTAGCAATCAGCCCCAGCATTTT
size: .; V: TRBV6-1; D: TRBD1; J: TRBJ2-5; CDR3: CASSEQGAQGTQYF; DNA: TGTGCCAGCAGTGAACAGGGGGCGCAGGGGACCCAGTACTTC
size: .; V: TRBV6-1; D: TRBD1; J: TRBJ1-5; CDR3: CASSSGTGDGQPQHF; DNA: TGTGCCAGCAGTTCCGGGACAGGGGATGGTCAGCCCCAGCATTTT
size: few; V: TRBV5-6; D: .; J: TRBJ2-3; CDR3: CASSLGGGGRTDTQYF; DNA: TGTGCCAGCAGCTTGGGTGGGGGGGGGCGCACAGATACGCAGTATTTT
size: .; V: TRBV9; D: TRBD1; J: TRBJ1-4; CDR3: CASSALEQGARTNEKLFF; DNA: TGTGCCAGCAGCGCCTTAGAACAGGGGGCGCGAACTAATGAAAAACTGTTTTTT
size: .; V: TRBV7-3; D: .; J: TRBJ2-2; CDR3: CASKLRGTTGELFF; DNA: TGTGCCAGCAAGCTTAGGGGTACAACCGGGGAGCTGTTTTTT
size: .; V: TRBV7-9; D: .; J: TRBJ1-2; CDR3: CASLTTGTHNYGYTF; DNA: TGTGCCAGCCTCACTACCGGGACACATAACTATGGCTACACCTTC
size: .; V: TRBV6-5; D: TRBD2; J: TRBJ2-4; CDR3: CASTPTGGLKNIQYF; DNA: TGTGCCAGCACCCCTACGGGGGGACTAAAAAACATTCAGTACTTC
size: .; V: TRBV5-1; D: TRBD1; J: TRBJ2-6; CDR3: CASSFKGTGGISGANVLTF; DNA: TGCGCCAGCAGCTTTAAGGGGACAGGGGGCATTTCTGGGGCCAACGTCCTGACTTTC
size: .; V: TRBV9; D: TRBD1; J: TRBJ1-1; CDR3: CASSAYGQGTTEAFF; DNA: TGTGCCAGCAGCGCGTACGGACAGGGGACCACTGAAGCTTTCTTT
size: .; V: TRBV5-1; D: TRBD2; J: TRBJ2-1; CDR3: CASSSHQRGYNEQFF; DNA: TGCGCCAGCAGCTCCCACCAGCGGGGGTACAATGAGCAGTTCTTC
size: .; V: TRBV5-1; D: TRBD1; J: TRBJ2-2; CDR3: CASSVGQGSNGELFF; DNA: TGCGCCAGCAGCGTGGGACAGGGATCGAACGGGGAGCTGTTTTTT
size: .; V: TRBV7-9; D: TRBD1; J: TRBJ1-6; CDR3: CASSSGTGRKSSPLHF; DNA: TGTGCCAGCAGCTCCGGGACAGGGCGTAAAAGTTCACCCCTCCACTTT